The 20 T cell receptor beta chains reported below all come from one sample, sequenced in a study of T cells in localized non-small cell lung cancer. The method was immunoSEQ multiplex PCR; TCRdb's version includes in-frame clones alone and lacks a portion of them. The sample has about 29,000 clones; 80% to 90% are singletons. The specimen comprised peripheral blood, sampled before any cancer treatment. Receptor source: a male donor older than 55 with stage I lung adenocarcinoma.

The V gene is TRBV7-2, the J gene TRBJ1-4; 11 bases are a match to TRBD1. The CDR3 extends over 16 amino acids. Germline lookup yields CDR1 SGHTA and CDR2 FQGNSA. Trimming removed 4 bases from V and 7 bases from J; junction bases left unmatched: 8. The CDR3: CASSWGQGGWGEKLFF. In DNA form, the CDR3 reads TGTGCCAGCAGCTGGGGACAGGGGGGCTGGGGTGAAAAACTGTTTTTT.

The rearrangement uses TRBV19 and TRBJ2-7; the D gene is possibly TRBD1 (6 bases). The V gene's germline CDR1 is LNHDA and CDR2 SQIVND (reference sequence). The CDR3 sequence is 13 residues long. Trimming pared 4 bases from V and 2 bases from J, leaving 9 bases between. For the CDR3, the DNA is TGTGCCAGTAGTAAAGGACAGACCTACGAGCAGTACTTC. Protein product: CASSKGQTYEQYF.

This clone was counted once. The J gene is TRBJ2-2, the V gene TRBV7-2; no definite D call. The ends were cut back, 2 bases at V and 4 bases at J, with 11 bases in the middle. This CDR3 region has 15 residues. CDR1 is SGHTA and CDR2 is FQGNSA in the germline V gene. The CDR3 bases are TGTGCCAGCAGCTTATTTGAGGCCGGCACCGGGGAGCTGTTTTTT. Its translation: CASSLFEAGTGELFF.

V is TRBV19 and J is TRBJ2-5; D gene ambiguous. The CDR3 loop spans 14 amino acids. Germline lookup yields CDR1 LNHDA and CDR2 SQIVND (reference sequence). Trimming left V 7 bases short and J 1 base short, with 13 bases between. The CDR3 spells CASTLGGTQETQYF. The CDR3, as DNA: TGTGCCAGTACCCTGGGCGGAACCCAAGAGACCCAGTACTTC.

The chain joins TRBV6-1 to TRBJ2-5; D gene unclear. In germline, CDR1 is MNHNS, CDR2 SASEGT. Between the trimmed V and J ends, which lost 2 bases and 2 bases, there was a span of 9 bases. There are 14 residues in the CDR3. The CDR3 here is CASSEMTAQETQYF. The CDR3 DNA sequence: TGTGCCAGCAGTGAAATGACGGCTCAAGAGACCCAGTACTTC.

J is TRBJ1-6 and V is TRBV7-6, with 7 bases fitting TRBD1. Germline CDR1 is SGHVS and CDR2 is FNYEAQ. Unmatched junction bases numbered 6, after V lost 4 bases and J lost 9 bases. This CDR3 is 14 amino acids long. The CDR3 nucleotides read TGTGCCAGCAGCTGGACAGGCGAGGGTTCACCCCTCCACTTT. Amino acid sequence: CASSWTGEGSPLHF.

This clone was counted only a few times. V usage is TRBV6-6 and J usage is TRBJ1-4; D is perhaps TRBD1 (6 bases). The germline CDR1 and CDR2 sequences are MNHNY and SVGAGI (reference sequence). The ends were cut back, 5 bases at V and 7 bases at J, with 14 bases in the middle. The CDR3 loop spans 14 amino acids. In DNA, the CDR3 is TGTGCCAGCAGTAAGGGGTGGGGGGCTGAAAAACTGTTTTTT. It specifies CASSKGWGAEKLFF.

The chain couples TRBV6-5 to TRBJ1-2; D is possibly TRBD1 (6 bases). There are 15 residues in the CDR3. Per germline, CDR1 MNHEY and CDR2 SVGAGI. V shed 0 bases and J shed 5 bases, with 13 bases lying between them. CDR3: CASSYSAGTRYGYTF. CDR3 coding DNA: TGTGCCAGCAGTTACTCAGCAGGGACAAGATATGGCTACACCTTC.

The rearrangement uses TRBV19 and TRBJ2-1, with 11 nucleotides matching TRBD2. The trim removed 4 bases at V and 8 bases at J, leaving 7 bases unmatched. This CDR3 comprises 15 residues. Germline CDR1 is LNHDA and CDR2 is SQIVND (reference sequence). The CDR3 loop reads CASSTTSGVTHEQFF. The CDR3 DNA follows: TGTGCCAGTAGTACGACTAGCGGGGTGACCCATGAGCAGTTCTTC.

The genes are TRBV5-1 and TRBJ2-7, with 12 bases that match TRBD1. Germline values: CDR1 SGHRS, CDR2 YFSETQ. The trim removed 2 bases at V and 0 bases at J, leaving 9 bases unmatched. The CDR3 loop spans 18 amino acids. CDR3 in DNA: TGCGCCAGCAGCTTCGGGACAGGGGGCGGCCCAAGCTCCTACGAGCAGTACTTC. Amino acids: CASSFGTGGGPSSYEQYF.

A note on this clone: Other DNA sequences in the sample encode the same CDR3. V usage is TRBV27 and J usage is TRBJ1-3; D is ambiguous. CDR3 length: 14 amino acids. V dropped 6 bases and J dropped 1 base, with 10 bases sitting between them. Germline CDR1 and CDR2: MNHEY and SMNVEV (reference sequence). CDR3 region: CASSPAGSGNTIYF. The CDR3 nucleotides read TGTGCCAGCAGCCCCGCTGGGTCTGGAAACACCATATATTTT.

The rearrangement joins TRBV5-1 to TRBJ2-6; 10 bases agree with TRBD1. The CDR3 sequence is 16 residues long. Trimming at V came to 5 bases and at J to 13 bases, leaving 15 bases not matched to a gene. From germline, CDR1 is SGHRS and CDR2 YFSETQ. The CDR3 is CASRSSVGQGSVVLTF. CDR3 coding DNA: TGCGCCAGCAGATCCTCGGTGGGACAGGGGAGCGTGGTCCTGACTTTC.

CDR3 nucleotides: TGTGCCAGCTCACCCCTAGGTGGCTACGAGCAGTACTTC. The encoded protein is CASSPLGGYEQYF. The V call is TRBV18, the J call TRBJ2-7; unclear D gene. Germline assignment: CDR1 KGHSH and CDR2 LQKENI. V lost 3 bases, J lost 3 bases, and 9 bases lay in between. The CDR3 has 13 residues.

The chain couples TRBV29-1 to TRBJ2-7; tentatively, D is TRBD1 or TRBD2 (5 bases each). Germline V lookup: CDR1 SQVTM, CDR2 ANQGSEA. Trimming removed 4 bases from V and 2 bases from J, with 15 bases in between. The CDR3 length is 14 residues. The CDR3 is CSVGLGRSPYEQYF. The CDR3 DNA is TGCAGCGTTGGATTGGGACGGAGCCCCTACGAGCAGTACTTC.

The chain has TRBV19 and TRBJ2-3; 7 nucleotides agree with TRBD1. This CDR3 has 17 residues. With V trimmed by 4 bases and J by 2 bases, 12 bases remained unmatched. Germline CDR1 is LNHDA and CDR2 is SQIVND (reference sequence). The CDR3: CASSRISGQTITDTQYF. CDR3 bases: TGTGCCAGTAGTAGAATTTCGGGACAGACCATCACAGATACGCAGTATTTT.

The chain is built from TRBV6-5 and TRBJ2-3; 8 positions agree with TRBD1. The germline V gene has CDR1 MNHEY and CDR2 SVGAGI. There are 14 residues in the CDR3. The V and J ends lost 5 bases and 0 bases, in that order; junction bases with no gene match: 1. This CDR3 is CASSPGGSTDTQYF. CDR3 bases: TGTGCCAGCAGTCCAGGGGGCAGCACAGATACGCAGTATTTT.

In DNA form, the CDR3 reads TGTGCCAGCGGTCAGGGCATCAGAAGTGGCTACACCTTC. Protein product: CASGQGIRSGYTF. This chain links TRBV6-5 with TRBJ1-2, with D possibly being TRBD1 (5 bases). The CDR3 consists of 13 residues. The V gene's germline CDR1 is MNHEY and CDR2 SVGAGI. The V end was cut by 8 bases, the J end by 7 bases, with 17 bases between.

In regard to this clone: Other DNA sequences in this specimen translate into the identical CDR3. The chain recombines TRBV6-4 with TRBJ1-1; 7 nucleotides match TRBD1. V was pared by 6 bases and J by 8 bases, with 9 bases of the junction left unmatched. There are 13 residues in the CDR3. CDR1 MRHNA and CDR2 SNTAGT come from the germline V gene. CDR3 in amino acids: CASRRQGSPEAFF. The CDR3 bases are TGTGCCAGCAGGCGACAGGGATCCCCCGAAGCTTTCTTT.

J is TRBJ1-1 and V is TRBV19; tentatively, D is TRBD1 (5 bases). The CDR3 length is 14 residues. Germline assignment: CDR1 LNHDA and CDR2 SQIVND (reference sequence). V lost 7 bases to trimming and J lost 5 bases, with 17 bases between them. Here the CDR3 DNA reads TGTGCCAGTAAGCCCAGGACGGGGGGAACTGAAGCTTTCTTT. Amino acids: CASKPRTGGTEAFF.

The chain recombines TRBV21-1 with TRBJ2-7; the listed D gene, TRBD2, was not tested against the DNA. TRBV21-1 constitutes a pseudogene. This CDR3 is 15 amino acids long. DNA for the CDR3: TGTGCCAGCAGCAAAGTTATTTGCGGGGCGGGGGAGCAGTACTTC. It codes for CASSKVICGAGEQYF.